This is a list of T cell receptor beta chains from one sample in a study of blood T cell repertoires in COVID-19. Assay: immunoSEQ multiplex PCR; the TCRdb copy retains only in-frame clones and omits some. Here the sample spans around 140,000 clones, roughly 80% being singletons. The sequenced sample consisted of peripheral blood. These receptor sequences come from a man aged 50-59 years with acute or convalescent COVID-19. Each CDR3 is given with its conserved first and last residue. The D gene is left open where the match is weak. Clone size is stated in some rows and not others, as once, few, many or a class when expanded.

>TRBV5-1|TRBJ1-3|-|-
CASSLGGLGNTIYF
TGCGCCAGCAGCTTGGGGGGCTTGGGAAACACCATATATTTT
>TRBV27|TRBJ1-1|-|few
CASSLGLLSVATEAFF
TGTGCCAGCAGTTTAGGGCTGCTTTCGGTCGCCACTGAAGCTTTCTTT
>TRBV20-1|TRBJ2-1|TRBD1|-
CSAGGGTGVNEQFF
TGCAGTGCTGGTGGGGGGACAGGGGTCAATGAGCAGTTCTTC
>TRBV2|TRBJ1-6|TRBD1|-
CASSRDRYNSPLHF
TGTGCCAGCAGCCGGGACAGATATAATTCACCCCTCCACTTT
>TRBV6-1|TRBJ2-1|TRBD2|-
CASSDRTSAGIGEQFF
TGTGCCAGCAGTGACCGAACTAGCGCCGGAATCGGTGAGCAGTTCTTC
>TRBV19|TRBJ2-1|-|-
CASTFYNEQFF
TGTGCCAGTACCTTCTACAATGAGCAGTTCTTC
>TRBV5-1|TRBJ2-5|-|-
CASSEVVGGKETQYF
TGCGCCAGCAGTGAAGTAGTAGGAGGAAAGGAGACCCAGTACTTC
>TRBV2|TRBJ2-3|TRBD2|-
CASRLLAGVVSTDTQYF
TGTGCCAGCAGGTTACTAGCGGGGGTTGTAAGCACAGATACGCAGTATTTT
>TRBV27|TRBJ1-1|TRBD1|few
CASSDRQGNTEAFF
TGTGCCAGCAGTGATCGACAGGGGAACACTGAAGCTTTCTTT
>TRBV21-1|TRBJ2-5|-|-
CASSKGGGKETQYF
TGTGCCAGCAGCAAAGGGGGGGGCAAAGAGACCCAGTACTTC
>TRBV10-1|TRBJ2-3|TRBD1|-
CASSGQGLDTDTQYF
TGCGCCAGCAGTGGACAGGGTCTCGACACAGATACGCAGTATTTT
>TRBV11-2|TRBJ1-3|TRBD1|-
CASTVARGALGNTIYF
TGTGCCAGCACCGTCGCCAGGGGGGCTTTAGGAAACACCATATATTTT
>TRBV3-1/TRBV3-2|TRBJ2-2|-|once
CASSQARGANTGELFF
TGTGCCAGCAGCCAAGCCAGGGGCGCGAACACCGGGGAGCTGTTTTTT
>TRBV2|TRBJ1-2|-|few
CASSDSFGYTF
TGTGCCAGCAGTGACAGTTTTGGCTACACCTTC
>TRBV12-3/TRBV12-4|TRBJ1-6|TRBD1|few
CASSQGANSPLHF
TGTGCCAGCAGTCAGGGGGCGAATTCACCCCTCCACTTT
>TRBV4-2|TRBJ1-4|-|-
CASSQDEGVWEKLFF
TGTGCCAGCAGCCAAGATGAAGGAGTTTGGGAAAAACTGTTTTTT
>TRBV30|TRBJ1-2|-|-
CAWSGTLIGYTF
TGTGCCTGGAGTGGAACTTTGATTGGCTACACCTTC
>TRBV7-9|TRBJ2-2|-|-
CASSFYRMNTGELFF
TGTGCCAGCAGCTTCTACAGGATGAACACCGGGGAGCTGTTTTTT
>TRBV3-1/TRBV3-2|TRBJ1-6|-|-
CASSLTQSSYNSPLHF
TGTGCCAGCAGCCTAACACAGAGCTCCTATAATTCACCCCTCCACTTT
>TRBV3-1/TRBV3-2|TRBJ2-3|-|-
CASSRLTLGADTQYF
TGTGCCAGCAGCCGACTAACGCTTGGAGCAGATACGCAGTATTTT
>TRBV11-2|TRBJ2-3|-|-
CASSFLAFGDTQYF
TGTGCCAGCAGCTTCCTAGCCTTTGGGGATACGCAGTATTTT
>TRBV12-3/TRBV12-4|TRBJ1-1|TRBD1|-
CASSRAGTGEAFF
TGTGCCAGCAGTCGCGCGGGGACAGGGGAAGCTTTCTTT
>TRBV3-1/TRBV3-2|TRBJ2-7|TRBD2|-
CASSPEAGPYEQYF
TGTGCCAGCAGCCCTGAAGCGGGGCCCTACGAGCAGTACTTC
>TRBV19|TRBJ1-2|-|once
CATNPSQGQYGYTF
TGTGCCACCAACCCCTCACAGGGCCAATATGGCTACACCTTC
>TRBV6-6|TRBJ2-3|-|-
CASRLRGDTQYF
TGTGCCAGCAGGCTCAGAGGAGATACGCAGTATTTT
>TRBV5-1|TRBJ1-1|TRBD1|-
CASSDAGTVNTEAFF
TGCGCCAGCAGCGACGCCGGGACAGTGAACACTGAAGCTTTCTTT
>TRBV6-5|TRBJ1-6|TRBD1|-
CASRIGQGFNSPLHF
TGTGCCAGCAGGATTGGACAGGGCTTTAATTCACCCCTCCACTTT
>TRBV14|TRBJ2-3|TRBD2|-
CASSGLAATDTQYF
TGTGCCAGCAGCGGACTAGCGGCCACAGATACGCAGTATTTT
>TRBV28|TRBJ1-2|TRBD1|-
CASSPPDGQGAGGYTF
TGTGCCAGCAGTCCCCCCGACGGACAGGGGGCGGGGGGCTACACCTTC
>TRBV5-5|TRBJ1-6|-|-
CASSLAGNNSPLHF
TGTGCCAGCAGCTTGGCGGGGAATAATTCACCCCTCCACTTT
>TRBV5-1|TRBJ2-1|TRBD2|-
CASSLGGAGGLNEQFF
TGCGCCAGCAGCTTGGGTGGAGCGGGGGGGCTTAATGAGCAGTTCTTC
>TRBV10-3|TRBJ2-3|TRBD1|-
CAINTGDTDTQYF
TGTGCCATCAACACAGGGGATACAGATACGCAGTATTTT
>TRBV5-1|TRBJ2-7|-|-
CASSLRSTGTSSYEQYF
TGCGCCAGCAGCTTGAGGAGCACCGGGACAAGCTCCTACGAGCAGTACTTC
>TRBV3-1/TRBV3-2|TRBJ1-1|-|-
CASSPDRLITEAFF
TGTGCCAGTAGCCCAGATAGACTCATCACTGAAGCTTTCTTT
>TRBV24-1|TRBJ1-2|-|-
CATSDPGTGDYGYTF
TGTGCCACCAGTGATCCCGGGACGGGGGACTATGGCTACACCTTC
>TRBV30|TRBJ1-6|TRBD1|-
CAWSNRGRSPLHF
TGTGCCTGGAGTAACAGGGGACGTTCACCCCTCCACTTT
>TRBV2|TRBJ1-3|-|-
CASSESLDSGNTIYF
TGTGCCAGCAGTGAATCCCTAGACTCTGGAAACACCATATATTTT
>TRBV7-8|TRBJ2-2|-|-
CASSLAGAGELFF
TGTGCCAGCAGCTTAGCGGGCGCCGGGGAGCTGTTTTTT
>TRBV14|TRBJ2-7|-|-
CASSQGRTFYEQYF
TGTGCCAGCAGCCAAGGCCGGACTTTCTACGAGCAGTACTTC
>TRBV7-9|TRBJ2-5|-|-
CASSPEGWGAQYF
TGTGCCAGCAGCCCCGAAGGTTGGGGGGCCCAGTACTTC
>TRBV18|TRBJ1-3|TRBD1|-
CASSQDREPGNTIYF
TGTGCCAGCTCACAGGACAGGGAGCCTGGAAACACCATATATTTT
>TRBV28|TRBJ2-1|TRBD1|-
CASSFSGGGLLQFF
TGTGCCAGCAGTTTCTCAGGGGGCGGTCTTTTGCAGTTCTTC
>TRBV12-3/TRBV12-4|TRBJ1-2|-|-
CASSFLQSYGYTF
TGTGCCAGCAGTTTTTTACAGAGCTATGGCTACACCTTC
>TRBV5-1|TRBJ2-3|TRBD2|-
CASSLGTSGGSSYTDTQYF
TGCGCCAGCAGCTTGGGTACTAGCGGGGGCTCATCCTACACAGATACGCAGTATTTT
>TRBV30|TRBJ1-6|TRBD1|-
CAWSVRVGTGDNSPLHF
TGTGCCTGGAGTGTTAGGGTCGGAACAGGGGATAATTCACCCCTCCACTTT
>TRBV27|TRBJ2-1|TRBD1|-
CASSLTRTGGRNEQFF
TGTGCCAGCAGTCTCACTCGGACAGGGGGGAGAAATGAGCAGTTCTTC
>TRBV7-9|TRBJ2-7|-|-
CASSVGLHTNEQYF
TGTGCCAGCAGCGTGGGACTTCATACGAACGAGCAGTACTTC
>TRBV6-5|TRBJ2-2|-|-
CATHKAGPNTGELFF
TGTGCCACTCATAAGGCGGGGCCTAACACCGGGGAGCTGTTTTTT
>TRBV5-4|TRBJ1-4|TRBD1|once
CASSLGTDEKLFF
TGTGCCAGCAGCCTTGGGACAGATGAAAAACTGTTTTTT
>TRBV19|TRBJ1-1|-|few
CASSADSIYTEAFF
TGTGCCAGTAGTGCAGACAGTATTTACACTGAAGCTTTCTTT